This is a list of T cell receptor beta chains from one sample in a study of beta chain features in type 1 diabetes. TCRdb's copy holds only in-frame clones and misses some; the assay was immunoSEQ multiplex PCR. The repertoire holds under 350,000 clones, with around 24% as singletons. The specimen was naive CD4+ T cells from blood. Receptors originate from a woman under 40 with type 1 diabetes. The CDR3 runs from the conserved cysteine through the conserved F or W. The D gene is left open where the match is weak. The size of a clone is reported for some rows only, either as once, few or many, or as a class for expanded clones.

j_call d_call clone_size v_call cdr3_aa cdr3_nt
TRBJ1-1 TRBD1 - TRBV7-9 CASSGTGGPAFF TGTGCCAGCAGCGGGACAGGGGGCCCGGCTTTCTTT
TRBJ2-1 TRBD1 few TRBV7-9 CASSLPGQGYNEQFF TGTGCCAGCAGCTTACCGGGACAGGGATACAATGAGCAGTTCTTC
TRBJ1-1 - - TRBV29-1 CSVETVIEAFF TGCAGCGTTGAGACAGTCATTGAAGCTTTCTTT
TRBJ2-7 TRBD1 - TRBV18 CASSGTGRPYEQYF TGTGCCAGCTCCGGGACAGGGAGACCCTACGAGCAGTACTTC
TRBJ2-1 TRBD2 - TRBV10-3 CAISEYSATSGSNEQFF TGTGCCATCAGTGAATACTCCGCGACTAGCGGCTCCAATGAGCAGTTCTTC
TRBJ1-1 - - TRBV5-4 CASSLDSGSEAFF TGTGCCAGCAGCTTGGACAGTGGTTCTGAAGCTTTCTTT
TRBJ2-7 TRBD1 - TRBV13 CASSLDGTGGYEQYF TGTGCCAGCAGCTTAGACGGGACAGGGGGCTACGAGCAGTACTTC
TRBJ1-1 TRBD1 - TRBV9 CASSARQGTIANTEAFF TGTGCCAGCAGCGCTAGACAGGGTACTATAGCGAACACTGAAGCTTTCTTT
TRBJ2-3 TRBD2 - TRBV28 CASRGPSGSRGTDTQYF TGTGCCAGCAGGGGGCCTAGCGGGAGTCGGGGCACAGATACGCAGTATTTT
TRBJ2-5 TRBD2 few TRBV4-1 CASSQSRLAGGPETQYF TGCGCCAGCAGCCAGAGTCGTCTAGCGGGAGGGCCAGAGACCCAGTACTTC
TRBJ1-2 TRBD1 few TRBV23-1 CASRGTDCCYGYTF TGCGCCAGCAGGGGGACAGACTGCTGCTATGGCTACACCTTC
TRBJ2-3 TRBD2 - TRBV5-6 CASSKQGGVTDTQYF TGTGCCAGCAGCAAGCAGGGAGGGGTCACAGATACGCAGTATTTT
TRBJ2-1 TRBD2 few TRBV19 CASRQREGRNEQFF TGTGCCAGTCGACAGCGGGAGGGACGCAATGAGCAGTTCTTC
TRBJ2-1 - few TRBV6-4 CASSPQTRGYNEQFF TGTGCCAGCAGCCCCCAGACTAGGGGCTACAATGAGCAGTTCTTC
TRBJ2-3 - few TRBV7-7 CASSAGGTQYF TGTGCTAGCAGCGCCGGCGGTACGCAGTATTTT
TRBJ1-1 - - TRBV5-1 CASSLDSTEAFF TGCGCCAGCTCTTTGGACAGCACTGAAGCTTTCTTT
TRBJ1-2 TRBD1 - TRBV4-2 CASSHRGQKGLDGYTF TGTGCCAGCAGCCATAGGGGGCAAAAAGGGTTGGATGGCTACACCTTC
TRBJ1-1 - few TRBV7-2 CASSLGAGAWNTEAFF TGTGCCAGCAGCTTAGGGGCAGGGGCGTGGAACACTGAAGCTTTCTTT
TRBJ2-2 TRBD1 - TRBV10-3 CAISKQGDTGELFF TGTGCCATCAGTAAGCAGGGGGACACCGGGGAGCTGTTTTTT
TRBJ1-2 - - TRBV7-9 CASSLALRGMNYGYTF TGTGCCAGCAGCTTAGCGCTTCGGGGAATGAACTATGGCTACACCTTC
TRBJ2-7 TRBD1 - TRBV7-8 CASSTGQIYEQYF TGTGCCAGCAGCACGGGACAGATATACGAGCAGTACTTC
TRBJ2-1 - few TRBV29-1 CSVAWRDDMEQFF TGCAGCGTTGCCTGGCGGGATGATATGGAGCAGTTCTTC
TRBJ1-1 TRBD1 - TRBV28 CASQGDPLEAFF TGTGCCAGCCAGGGGGACCCCCTTGAAGCTTTCTTT
TRBJ2-1 TRBD2 - TRBV29-1 CSVDPSGLAGGTSSYNEQFF TGCAGCGTTGATCCCTCGGGACTAGCGGGAGGCACGAGCTCCTACAATGAGCAGTTCTTC
TRBJ2-1 - few TRBV29-1 CSVRRPGENEQFF TGCAGCGTTCGACGACCAGGGGAGAATGAGCAGTTCTTC
TRBJ2-3 TRBD2 few TRBV5-1 CASSLEASGRPDTQYF TGCGCCAGCAGCTTGGAGGCTAGCGGGAGACCAGATACGCAGTATTTT
TRBJ1-1 - - TRBV5-1 CASSQGPQGVSEAFF TGCGCCAGCAGCCAGGGGCCCCAAGGCGTATCTGAAGCTTTCTTT
TRBJ2-1 - few TRBV20-1 CSASMNEQFF TGCAGTGCTAGTATGAATGAGCAGTTCTTC
TRBJ2-7 - - TRBV28 CASSWTDRSSYEQYF TGTGCCAGCAGTTGGACGGACAGAAGCTCCTACGAGCAGTACTTC
TRBJ1-1 - few TRBV7-3 CASSRQENTEAFF TGTGCCAGCAGCCGACAGGAGAACACTGAAGCTTTCTTT
TRBJ2-3 TRBD2 few TRBV6-5 CASSYLAANTDTQYF TGTGCCAGCAGTTACCTAGCGGCAAACACAGATACGCAGTATTTT
TRBJ2-7 - - TRBV27 CASSLSGFQGAEQYF TGTGCCAGCAGTTTATCGGGTTTCCAGGGTGCCGAGCAGTACTTC
TRBJ2-7 - few TRBV29-1 CSVSPSYYEQYF TGCAGCGTGAGTCCGAGTTACTACGAGCAGTACTTC
TRBJ2-1 - few TRBV30 CAAEGLRTSQFF TGTGCCGCGGAGGGGTTAAGGACTTCCCAGTTCTTC
TRBJ1-4 - - TRBV4-1 CASSQGGREAEKLFF TGCGCCAGCAGCCAAGGTGGTAGGGAGGCGGAAAAACTGTTTTTT
TRBJ2-7 TRBD2 - TRBV28 CASSSGDSSYEQYF TGTGCCAGCAGTAGCGGGGATAGCTCCTACGAGCAGTACTTC
TRBJ2-6 TRBD2 few TRBV6-1 CASSGGGSGANVLTF TGTGCCAGCAGCGGGGGGGGGTCTGGGGCCAACGTCCTGACTTTC
TRBJ1-2 - - TRBV28 CATSGWYGYTF TGTGCCACGTCAGGGTGGTATGGCTACACCTTC
TRBJ1-5 - few TRBV5-4 CASSSGLGNQPQHF TGTGCCAGCAGCTCCGGACTGGGAAACCAGCCCCAGCATTTT
TRBJ1-2 - few TRBV29-1 CSVEGGIYGYTF TGCAGCGTTGAGGGAGGGATCTATGGCTACACCTTC
TRBJ2-7 TRBD2 few TRBV28 CASSWTSGKGEQYF TGTGCCAGCAGCTGGACTAGCGGGAAAGGCGAGCAGTACTTC
TRBJ2-5 TRBD2 - TRBV29-1 CSAKGLAGGGETQYF TGCAGCGCTAAAGGACTAGCGGGAGGTGGGGAGACCCAGTACTTC
TRBJ2-7 TRBD1 few TRBV28 CASNGPGQESTYEQYF TGTGCCAGCAACGGTCCGGGACAGGAGTCAACGTACGAGCAGTACTTC
TRBJ2-7 TRBD1 few TRBV7-9 CASSLVDGRTGSRF TGTGCCAGCAGCTTAGTCGACGGCCGGACAGGTAGTCGCTTC
TRBJ2-7 - few TRBV5-1 CASSLTGAYEQYF TGCGCCAGCAGCTTGACGGGAGCCTACGAGCAGTACTTC